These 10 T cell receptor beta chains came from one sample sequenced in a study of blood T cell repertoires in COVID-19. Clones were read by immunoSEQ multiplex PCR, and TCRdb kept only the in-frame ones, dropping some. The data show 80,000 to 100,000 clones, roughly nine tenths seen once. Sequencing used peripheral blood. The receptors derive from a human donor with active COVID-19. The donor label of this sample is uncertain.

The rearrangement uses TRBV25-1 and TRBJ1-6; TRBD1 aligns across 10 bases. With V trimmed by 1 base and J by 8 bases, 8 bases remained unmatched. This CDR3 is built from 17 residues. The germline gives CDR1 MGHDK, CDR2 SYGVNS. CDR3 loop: CASSESGQGVVHSPLHF. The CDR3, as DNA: TGTGCCAGCAGTGAATCCGGACAGGGGGTTGTTCATTCACCCCTCCACTTT.

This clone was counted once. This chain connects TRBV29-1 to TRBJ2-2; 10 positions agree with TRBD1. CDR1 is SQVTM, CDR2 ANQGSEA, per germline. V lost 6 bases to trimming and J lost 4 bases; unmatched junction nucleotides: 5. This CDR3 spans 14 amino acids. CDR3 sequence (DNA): TGCAGCGTCGGGACAGGGGCCGGCACCGGGGAGCTGTTTTTT. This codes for CSVGTGAGTGELFF.

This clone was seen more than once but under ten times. CDR3 sequence (DNA): TGTGCCAGCAGTTTAGCCCAGGGGGCGGGGGTTGGCACTGAAGCTTTCTTT. Translated: CASSLAQGAGVGTEAFF. This chain joins TRBV28 and TRBJ1-1; 8 nucleotides match TRBD1. Germline CDR1 MDHEN, CDR2 SYDVKM. This CDR3 is 17 amino acids long. The trim removed 2 bases at V and 4 bases at J, leaving 12 bases unmatched.

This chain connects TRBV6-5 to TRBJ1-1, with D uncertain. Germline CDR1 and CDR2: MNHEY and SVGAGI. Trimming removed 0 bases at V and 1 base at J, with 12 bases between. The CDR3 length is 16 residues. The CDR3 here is CASSYSTGFRNTEAFF. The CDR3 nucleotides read TGTGCCAGCAGTTACTCGACCGGGTTTCGGAACACTGAAGCTTTCTTT.

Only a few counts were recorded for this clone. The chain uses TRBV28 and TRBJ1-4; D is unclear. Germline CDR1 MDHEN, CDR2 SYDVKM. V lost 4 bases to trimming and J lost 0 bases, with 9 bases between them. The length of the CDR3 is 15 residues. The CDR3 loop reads CASSSEGATNEKLFF. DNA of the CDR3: TGTGCCAGCAGTTCCGAGGGAGCAACTAATGAAAAACTGTTTTTT.

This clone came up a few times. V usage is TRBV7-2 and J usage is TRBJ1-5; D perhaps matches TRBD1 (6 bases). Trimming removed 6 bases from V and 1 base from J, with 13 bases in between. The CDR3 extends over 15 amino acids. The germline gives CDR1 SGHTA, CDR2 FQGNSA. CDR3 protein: CASRRDTKSNQPQHF. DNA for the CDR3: TGTGCCAGCAGACGGGACACTAAAAGCAATCAGCCCCAGCATTTT. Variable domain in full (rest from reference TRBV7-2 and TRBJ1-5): GAGVSQSPSNKVTEKGKDVELRCDPISGHTALYWYRQSLGQGLEFLIYFQGNSAPDKSGLPSDRFSAERTGGSVSTLTIQRTQQEDSAVYLCASRRDTKSNQPQHFGDGTRLSIL.

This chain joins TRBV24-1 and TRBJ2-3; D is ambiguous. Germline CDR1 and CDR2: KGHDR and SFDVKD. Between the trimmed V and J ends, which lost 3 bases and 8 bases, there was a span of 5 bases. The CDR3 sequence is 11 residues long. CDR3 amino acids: CATSDAGTQYF. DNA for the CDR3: TGTGCCACCAGTGATGCCGGTACGCAGTATTTT.

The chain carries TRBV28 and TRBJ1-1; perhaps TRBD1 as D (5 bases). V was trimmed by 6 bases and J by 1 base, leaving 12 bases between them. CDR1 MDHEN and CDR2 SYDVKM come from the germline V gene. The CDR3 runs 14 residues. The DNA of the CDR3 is TGTGCCAGCAGGGAGGGACTGCCGAACACTGAAGCTTTCTTT. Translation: CASREGLPNTEAFF. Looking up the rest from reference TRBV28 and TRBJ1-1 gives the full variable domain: DVKVTQSSRYLVKRTGEKVFLECVQDMDHENMFWYRQDPGLGLRLIYFSYDVKMKEKGDIPEGYSVSREKKERFSLILESASTNQTSMYLCASREGLPNTEAFFGQGTRLTVV.

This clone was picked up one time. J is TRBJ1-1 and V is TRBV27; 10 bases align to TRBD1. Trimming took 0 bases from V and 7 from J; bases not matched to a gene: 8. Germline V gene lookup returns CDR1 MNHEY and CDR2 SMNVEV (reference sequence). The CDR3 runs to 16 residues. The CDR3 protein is CASSLSRTGTGDEAFF. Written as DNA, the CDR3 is TGTGCCAGCAGTTTATCGAGAACCGGGACAGGGGATGAAGCTTTCTTT.

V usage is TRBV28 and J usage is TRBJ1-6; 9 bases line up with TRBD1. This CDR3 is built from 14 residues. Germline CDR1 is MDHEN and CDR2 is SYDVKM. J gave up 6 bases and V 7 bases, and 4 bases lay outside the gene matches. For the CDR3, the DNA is TGTGCCAGCAACCGACAGGGGGGTAATTCACCCCTCCACTTT. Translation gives CASNRQGGNSPLHF.